This is a list of T cell receptor beta chains from one sample in a study of blood T cell repertoires in COVID-19. The assay was immunoSEQ multiplex PCR, and TCRdb's table has in-frame clones only and misses some. The table records approximately 470,000 clones, 70% to 90% of them present only once. The sequencing input was peripheral blood. Receptor source: a human donor in a cohort sampled during active COVID-19. Each CDR3 is given with its conserved first and last residue. The D gene is left open where the match is weak. A row's size may be missing; if present it is once, few, many or a size class.

j_call v_call clone_size d_call cdr3_nt cdr3_aa
TRBJ2-7 TRBV29-1 . TRBD2 TGCAGCGCCAGACTAGCGGGAGGGCCGTCCTACGAGCAGTACTTC CSARLAGGPSYEQYF
TRBJ1-5 TRBV9 . TRBD1 TGTGCCAGCAGCGCCGAGGGGACAGGGATTTCGCAGCCCCAGCATTTT CASSAEGTGISQPQHF
TRBJ2-6 TRBV11-2 . . TGTGCCAGCAGCGAGCGCTCTGGGGCCAACGTCCTGACTTTC CASSERSGANVLTF
TRBJ2-3 TRBV5-1 . TRBD2 TGCGCCAGCAGCTCCCGACTAGCGGGAGGGATCGCAGATACGCAGTATTTT CASSSRLAGGIADTQYF
TRBJ2-2 TRBV30 . . TGTGCCTGGAGTGTACAGAGTACCGGGGAGCTGTTTTTT CAWSVQSTGELFF
TRBJ2-5 TRBV24-1 . . TGTGCCACCAGTGATTTTTCGTCAGCGGGCAAAGAGACCCAGTACTTC CATSDFSSAGKETQYF
TRBJ1-2 TRBV2 . . TGTGCCAGCAGTGCGACAGAGAACTATGGCTACACCTTC CASSATENYGYTF
TRBJ2-7 TRBV21-1 . . TGTGCCATCCTCCGGGACACCTCTATCTACGAGCAGTACTTC CAILRDTSIYEQYF
TRBJ2-1 TRBV30 once . TGTGCCTGGGGGGGACTCCGTGCCTACAATGAGCAGTTCTTC CAWGGLRAYNEQFF
TRBJ2-7 TRBV11-2 once . TGTGCCAGCAGCCAGACCGGGCGAGCGGATTTCCCTACGGTGCAGTACTTC CASSQTGRADFPTVQYF
TRBJ2-3 TRBV7-3 . TRBD2 TGTGCCAGCAGCTCCTTAGCGGGAAGCACAGATACGCAGTATTTT CASSSLAGSTDTQYF
TRBJ2-7 TRBV19 . . TGTGCCAGTAGTATAGACAGGGCCCTCTCGGCCGAGCAGTACTTC CASSIDRALSAEQYF
TRBJ2-5 TRBV9 . . TGTGCCAGCAGCGTAGTGGGGGCTAACCAAGAGACCCAGTACTTC CASSVVGANQETQYF
TRBJ2-7 TRBV6-5 few . TGTGCCAGCAGTTCCCCCCGACAGTACGAGCAGTACTTC CASSSPRQYEQYF
TRBJ2-1 TRBV10-2 once . TGCGCCAGCACCCGGGGGTCCAGCTCCTACAATGAGCAGTTCTTC CASTRGSSSYNEQFF
TRBJ2-3 TRBV19 . TRBD1 TGTGCCAGTAGTATGGTCGGGACAGGGGGTGAAGATACGCAGTATTTT CASSMVGTGGEDTQYF
TRBJ1-2 TRBV19 . TRBD1 TGTGCCAGTAGTATCCAACAGGGGACGGGTGGCTACACCTTC CASSIQQGTGGYTF
TRBJ2-5 TRBV10-2 . TRBD2 TGCGCCACCGGACTAGCGGGACAAGAGACCCAGTACTTC CATGLAGQETQYF
TRBJ1-1 TRBV5-5 . . TGTGCCAGCAGCGTAAGGACAGTTGGAGTGGGAAACACTGAAGCTTTCTTT CASSVRTVGVGNTEAFF
TRBJ1-1 TRBV14 . . TGTGCCAGCAGCCGCGACATCGTGAACACTGAAGCTTTCTTT CASSRDIVNTEAFF
TRBJ2-7 TRBV19 . TRBD2 TGTGCCAGTAGTGCGAGCGGGAAGGCCTTGGACGAGCAGTACTTC CASSASGKALDEQYF
TRBJ2-3 TRBV7-9 . . TGTGCCAGCAGCTTAATGACACCTAGCACAGATACGCAGTATTTT CASSLMTPSTDTQYF
TRBJ1-1 TRBV15 . . TGTGCCACCAGCAACCTACAGGGAATGGTTTTGGACACTGAAGCTTTCTTT CATSNLQGMVLDTEAFF
TRBJ1-5 TRBV6-5 once . TGTGCCAGCAGTTACTCACAGGGAACGAGGGATCAGCCCCAGCATTTT CASSYSQGTRDQPQHF